The 12 T cell receptor beta chains below come from one sample, sequenced in a study of blood T cell repertoires in COVID-19. Data came from immunoSEQ multiplex PCR; TCRdb stores just in-frame clones and leaves some out. The sample shows about 370,000 clones, around 92% of them seen only once. Input material: peripheral blood. The receptors derive from a woman younger than 45 with COVID-19, enrolled during active disease.

This chain joins TRBV28 and TRBJ2-3, with TRBD2 as a possible D gene (5 bases). The CDR3 is 13 amino acids. The germline V gene encodes CDR1 MDHEN and CDR2 SYDVKM. V lost 5 bases, J lost 6 bases, and 12 bases lay in between. The CDR3: CASSLTRTDTQYF. CDR3 nucleotides: TGTGCCAGCAGTCTGACGCGGACTGATACGCAGTATTTT.

The chain couples TRBV9 to TRBJ2-3; 11 bases line up with TRBD2. The CDR3 contains 18 residues. With 0 bases clipped from V and 5 bases from J, the junction kept 11 bases outside the gene matches. The V gene's germline CDR1 is SGDLS and CDR2 YYNGEE. In DNA form, the CDR3 reads TGTGCCAGCAGCGTAGCTCGGATAGCGGGGGGGCAGGGAGATACGCAGTATTTT. Encoded protein: CASSVARIAGGQGDTQYF. The variable domain in full, completed from reference TRBV9 and TRBJ2-3, reads DSGVTQTPKHLITATGQRVTLRCSPRSGDLSVYWYQQSLDQGLQFLIQYYNGEERAKGNILERFSAQQFPDLHSELNLSSLELGDSALYFCASSVARIAGGQGDTQYFGPGTRLTVL.

V gene TRBV16 combines with J gene TRBJ2-7, with a weak D call TRBD1 (5 bases). CDR1 is KGHSY, CDR2 FQNENV, per germline. The CDR3 has 18 residues. The germline V and J ends were trimmed by 2 bases and 1 base, with 21 bases remaining between them. CDR3 sequence (DNA): TGTGCCAGCAGCCAAGGAGCTAATGTCCAGGGATCTTCCTACGAGCAGTACTTC. It yields the protein CASSQGANVQGSSYEQYF.

Of note for this clone: One end of the junction varies from germline; a read error may be responsible. The genes are TRBV7-9 and TRBJ1-2; TRBD1 matches at 7 bases. The CDR3 contains 11 residues. The germline CDR1 and CDR2 sequences are SEHNR and FQNEAQ (reference sequence). DNA for the CDR3: TGTGCCAGCAGCCCGGACAGGAAGGTTTCCTTC. Amino acids: CASSPDRKVSF.

The CDR3 loop reads CASSEPVGGGYDYGYTF. In DNA, the CDR3 is TGTGCCAGCAGTGAACCGGTGGGCGGAGGGTATGACTATGGCTACACCTTC. This chain connects TRBV6-1 to TRBJ1-2, with D hard to call. The V end was cut by 2 bases, the J end by 3 bases, with 19 bases between. Germline V gives CDR1 MNHNS, CDR2 SASEGT. There are 17 residues in the CDR3.

This chain joins TRBV13 and TRBJ2-2, with a weak D call TRBD2 (5 bases). Trimming took off 8 bases at V and 6 bases at J, with 16 bases between the two ends. The CDR3 sequence is 14 residues long. CDR1 and CDR2 from the germline V gene are PRHDT and FYEKMQ (reference sequence). The CDR3 coding sequence is TGTGCCAGCGGCCCCCGGGCGGGTCCCGGGGAGCTGTTTTTT. It translates to CASGPRAGPGELFF.

V usage is TRBV9 and J usage is TRBJ2-1, with D perhaps matching TRBD2 (6 bases). Trimming shortened V by 4 bases and J by 2 bases, and 16 bases separated the two germline ends. The CDR3 sequence is 16 residues long. Germline V gene data show CDR1 as SGDLS and CDR2 as YYNGEE. The CDR3 DNA sequence: TGTGCCAGCAGCCCTAGAATCGGAGGGGCCTACAATGAGCAGTTCTTC. It encodes CASSPRIGGAYNEQFF.

The chain couples TRBV14 to TRBJ1-1, with 7 bases lining up with TRBD1. CDR3 length: 15 amino acids. The J segment lost 5 bases and the V segment lost 1 base, leaving 7 bases of the junction unmatched. Per the germline V gene, CDR1 is SGHDN and CDR2 is FVKESK. CDR3: CASSQGVGRGTEAFF. DNA of the CDR3: TGTGCCAGCAGCCAAGGAGTGGGCAGGGGGACTGAAGCTTTCTTT.

The chain carries TRBV7-9 and TRBJ1-2, with D hard to call. Germline CDR1 reads SEHNR; CDR2 reads FQNEAQ (reference sequence). This CDR3 contains 15 residues. The V end was cut by 3 bases, the J end by 7 bases, with 18 bases between. CDR3 in DNA: TGTGCCAGCAGCTTCCCCTCCCGGGGAGACGGTGGCTACACCTTC. It codes for CASSFPSRGDGGYTF.

The chain carries TRBV15 and TRBJ2-7, with 9 bases lining up with TRBD1. V trimming: 3 bases; J trimming: 0 bases; junction bases outside the gene matches: 0. The germline V gene encodes CDR1 LNHNV and CDR2 YYDKDF (reference sequence). The CDR3 is made up of 14 amino acids. CDR3 in DNA: TGTGCCACCAGCAGGGGACAGGGCTCCTACGAGCAGTACGTC. This codes for CATSRGQGSYEQYV.

The rearrangement links TRBV25-1 to TRBJ1-6; the match to TRBD1 covers 8 bases. The germline CDR1 and CDR2 sequences are MGHDK and SYGVNS. The CDR3 has 14 amino acids. With V trimmed by 6 bases and J by 7 bases, 5 bases remained unmatched. The CDR3 sequence: CASRQGAENSPLHF. The CDR3 DNA sequence: TGTGCCAGCAGGCAGGGGGCGGAGAATTCACCCCTCCACTTT.

The chain is built from TRBV29-1 and TRBJ1-1; 12 bases agree with TRBD1. The CDR3 contains 13 residues. V lost 4 bases and J lost 7; bases outside the gene matches: 4. Germline lookup yields CDR1 SQVTM and CDR2 ANQGSEA. For the CDR3, the DNA is TGCAGCGTTGGGGACAGGGGGCTCTTTGAAGCTTTCTTT. Residues: CSVGDRGLFEAFF.